These 19 T cell receptor beta chains came from one sample sequenced in a study of blood T cell repertoires in COVID-19. The table came from immunoSEQ multiplex PCR; TCRdb's copy has only in-frame clones and leaves some out. The sample has 150,000 to 200,000 clones; around 90% are singletons. The sequenced material came from peripheral blood. These receptors came from a man in his forties with acute or convalescent COVID-19.

The chain employs TRBV10-1 and TRBJ2-3, with 8 bases identical to TRBD2. V lost 0 bases, J lost 2 bases, and 4 bases stayed unmatched. The V gene's germline CDR1 is WNHNN and CDR2 SYGVQD (reference sequence). This CDR3 region has 16 residues. Written as DNA, the CDR3 is TGCGCCAGCAGTGAGTCGGGGCGGGGGGTCACAGATACGCAGTATTTT. Protein sequence: CASSESGRGVTDTQYF.

The table lists this clone with a count of one. CDR3 residues: CASSQGTGADGYTF. DNA for the CDR3: TGCGCCAGCAGCCAAGGGACAGGGGCGGATGGCTACACCTTC. The chain joins TRBV4-3 to TRBJ1-2, with 9 bases that match TRBD1. Germline assignment: CDR1 LGHNA and CDR2 YSLEER. The CDR3 contains 14 residues. V was pared by 1 base and J by 6 bases, with 3 bases of the junction left unmatched.

The chain recombines TRBV14 with TRBJ1-1; D not resolved. Looked up from germline, CDR1 is SGHDN and CDR2 is FVKESK. This CDR3 region has 14 residues. The V end was cut by 3 bases, the J end by 0 bases, with 8 bases between. The CDR3 nucleotides read TGTGCCAGCAGCCACCGTTCAGTGAACACTGAAGCTTTCTTT. It yields the protein CASSHRSVNTEAFF.

This clone occurred a few times. The chain combines TRBV6-5 with TRBJ1-1; TRBD1 agrees at 7 bases. The CDR3 is made up of 14 amino acids. V was clipped by 5 bases and J by 0 bases; unmatched bases: 3. Germline V gene data show CDR1 as MNHEY and CDR2 as SVGAGI. The CDR3 here is CASSLQGMNTEAFF. CDR3 nucleotides: TGTGCCAGCAGTCTACAGGGGATGAACACTGAAGCTTTCTTT.

The gene calls are TRBV19 and TRBJ1-1; D perhaps matches TRBD1 (5 bases). This CDR3 has 13 residues. Germline CDR1 reads LNHDA; CDR2 reads SQIVND (reference sequence). Deletions cut 3 bases from V and 7 bases from J, with 12 bases between. CDR3 sequence reads: CASSMGQALEAFF. DNA of the CDR3: TGTGCCAGTAGTATGGGGCAGGCCCTTGAAGCTTTCTTT.

This sequence joins TRBV11-1 and TRBJ2-5; D is uncertain. Per germline, CDR1 SGHAT and CDR2 FQDESV (reference sequence). This CDR3 has 13 amino acids. Trimming removed 1 base at V and 5 bases at J, with 8 bases between. Here the CDR3 DNA reads TGTGCCAGCAGCTTAGGGCAGTTGGAGACCCAGTACTTC. As protein: CASSLGQLETQYF.

This clone was seen only a few times. The chain uses TRBV7-2 and TRBJ1-6; 7 positions match TRBD1. This CDR3 region has 15 residues. J was trimmed by 7 bases and V by 4 bases; bases with no gene match: 7. CDR1 SGHTA and CDR2 FQGNSA come from the germline V gene. The chain's CDR3 is CASSSQQGNNSPLHF. CDR3 nucleotide sequence: TGTGCCAGCAGCTCTCAACAGGGGAACAATTCACCCCTCCACTTT.

The CDR3 DNA reads TGTGCCAGCAGGGTACTCTACAATGAGCAGTTCTTC. Translation: CASRVLYNEQFF. The chain uses TRBV12-3 or TRBV12-4 and TRBJ2-1; D uncertain. V lost 6 bases to trimming and J lost 3 bases, with 6 bases between them. The CDR3 extends over 12 amino acids.

This clone has a count of ten or more. The chain couples TRBV6-5 to TRBJ2-7; TRBD2 agrees at 10 bases. Germline V gene lookup returns CDR1 MNHEY and CDR2 SVGAGI. Trimming removed 6 bases from V and 4 bases from J; junction bases left unmatched: 9. This CDR3 spans 15 amino acids. This CDR3 is CASSLTSGEGYEQYF. CDR3 sequence (DNA): TGTGCCAGCAGCCTTACTAGCGGGGAGGGGTACGAGCAGTACTTC.

The V and J genes are TRBV4-1 and TRBJ2-7, with 7 nucleotides matching TRBD2. The CDR3 has 13 amino acids. Germline loops: CDR1 MGHRA, CDR2 YSYEKL. J gave up 6 bases and V 2 bases, and 4 bases lay outside the gene matches. CDR3 sequence: CASSQIGGTEQYF. The CDR3 DNA reads TGCGCCAGCAGCCAAATCGGGGGGACCGAGCAGTACTTC.

CDR3 amino acids: CASSDDWDNYNEQFF. CDR3 DNA sequence: TGTGCCAGCTCGGACGATTGGGACAACTACAATGAGCAGTTCTTC. The chain is built from TRBV18 and TRBJ2-1, with a weak D call TRBD1 (6 bases). The CDR3 runs 15 residues. V shed 6 bases and J shed 3 bases, with 15 bases lying between them. Germline V gene sequence: CDR1 KGHSH, CDR2 LQKENI. Based on the CDR3 plus reference TRBV18 and TRBJ2-1, the full variable domain is NAGVMQNPRHLVRRRGQEARLRCSPMKGHSHVYWYRQLPEEGLKFMVYLQKENIIDESGMPKERFSAEFPKEGPSILRIQQVVRGDSAAYFCASSDDWDNYNEQFFGPGTRLTVL.

The V call is TRBV12-3 or TRBV12-4, the J call TRBJ2-5; D is unclear. This CDR3 comprises 13 residues. Between the trimmed V and J ends, which lost 5 bases and 4 bases, there was a span of 11 bases. The CDR3 DNA is TGTGCCAGCAGTCCCCCACCGGGAGAGACCCAGTACTTC. This codes for CASSPPPGETQYF.

The chain recombines TRBV27 with TRBJ2-7, with D tentatively TRBD1 (6 bases). V gave up 4 bases and J gave up 2 bases, with 12 bases separating them. CDR1 MNHEY and CDR2 SMNVEV come from the germline V gene (reference sequence). The CDR3 runs 14 residues. As DNA, the CDR3 is TGTGCCAGCAGTTACCAGGGGTTAGCCTACGAGCAGTACTTC. Translating gives CASSYQGLAYEQYF.

This clone was counted a few times. The chain couples TRBV4-1 to TRBJ2-2, with 8 bases matching TRBD1. CDR1 is MGHRA, CDR2 YSYEKL, per germline. The CDR3 extends over 15 amino acids. J gave up 4 bases and V 8 bases, and 9 bases lay outside the gene matches. The CDR3 DNA follows: TGCGCCAGCGAACTGCAGGGGGCTGGCACCGGGGAGCTGTTTTTT. This codes for CASELQGAGTGELFF.

The chain couples TRBV7-2 to TRBJ2-1, with D tentatively TRBD2 (6 bases). Germline CDR1 reads SGHTA; CDR2 reads FQGNSA. V was trimmed by 1 base and J by 7 bases, leaving 14 bases between them. This CDR3 is 15 amino acids long. For the CDR3, the DNA is TGTGCCAGCAGCTTAGGGGGGGTGACTTTGAATGAGCAGTTCTTC. Translation: CASSLGGVTLNEQFF.

The chain joins TRBV3-1 (or the pseudogene TRBV3-2) to TRBJ2-1, with TRBD2 identical over 12 bases. V dropped 2 bases and J dropped 0; count of bases not matched to a gene: 11. Germline assignment: CDR1 LGHDT and CDR2 YNNKEL (reference sequence). This CDR3 is built from 20 residues. CDR3 residues: CASSQTGPSGGGSSYNEQFF. DNA for the CDR3: TGTGCCAGCAGCCAAACCGGGCCTAGCGGGGGGGGGAGCTCCTACAATGAGCAGTTCTTC.

J is TRBJ2-3 and V is TRBV7-9; D might be TRBD2 (5 bases). The CDR3 sequence is 14 residues long. The ends were cut back, 2 bases at V and 5 bases at J, with 11 bases in the middle. CDR1 and CDR2 (germline): SEHNR, FQNEAQ (reference sequence). The CDR3 nucleotides are TGTGCCAGCAGCTTAAGCCTAGCTGGAGATACGCAGTATTTT. Protein product: CASSLSLAGDTQYF.

The V gene is TRBV6-7, the J gene TRBJ2-7; D perhaps matches TRBD2 (6 bases). TRBV6-7 is an ORF, and what it does is uncertain. Trimming took 0 bases from V and 6 from J, leaving 15 bases between them. There are 15 residues in the CDR3. DNA of the CDR3: TGTGCCAGCAGTTACTCCGGGACCCGGAGGGGCGAGCAGTACTTC. Translation: CASSYSGTRRGEQYF.

Only a few counts were recorded for this clone. The chain carries TRBV5-1 and TRBJ1-2, with TRBD1 identical over 7 bases. V trimming: 4 bases; J trimming: 4 bases; junction bases outside the gene matches: 7. Germline CDR1 SGHRS, CDR2 YFSETQ. This CDR3 has 14 residues. CDR3 bases: TGCGCCAGCAGCCCCGACAGGGCCTTCTATGGCTACACCTTC. Protein product: CASSPDRAFYGYTF.